This record looks at one T cell receptor (beta chain) sequence and its context. Its antigen is unidentified. Germline is not matched at one junction end, which may reflect a read error. Separate cDNA molecules each had unique molecular identifiers attached to them. TCRdb reanalysed the 5' RACE reads using MiXCR and keeps one entry per CDR3 protein. Of about 30,000 distinct CDR3 sequences detected, about 5.3% appear once; the ten largest clones hold roughly a quarter. This entry belongs to a study of early T cells in non-severe SARS-CoV-2 infection. Findings and limits, study-wide: VDJdb matching favored anti-spike CD8 responses, missing private and CD4 specificities.

The CDR3 is 13 residues long. Per the germline V gene, CDR1 is SSHAT and CDR2 is FNYEAQ (reference sequence). This clonotype was obtained from an adult who was a healthcare worker with PCR-confirmed SARS-CoV-2 infection or an uninfected control (not recorded which). The chain joins TRBV7-7 to TRBJ2-3; no definite D call. The sample consisted of whole blood. The DNA of the CDR3 is TGTGCTAGCAGCTTGAGTCTTTTAGATACGCAGTATTTT. This translates into CASSLSLLDTQYF. The full variable domain, rest sourced from reference TRBV7-7 and TRBJ2-3, is GAGVSQSPRYKVTKRGQDVTLRCDPISSHATLYWYQQALGQGPEFLTYFNYEAQPDKSGLPSDRFSAERPEGSISTLTIQRTEQRDSAMYRCASSLSLLDTQYFGPGTRLTVL.